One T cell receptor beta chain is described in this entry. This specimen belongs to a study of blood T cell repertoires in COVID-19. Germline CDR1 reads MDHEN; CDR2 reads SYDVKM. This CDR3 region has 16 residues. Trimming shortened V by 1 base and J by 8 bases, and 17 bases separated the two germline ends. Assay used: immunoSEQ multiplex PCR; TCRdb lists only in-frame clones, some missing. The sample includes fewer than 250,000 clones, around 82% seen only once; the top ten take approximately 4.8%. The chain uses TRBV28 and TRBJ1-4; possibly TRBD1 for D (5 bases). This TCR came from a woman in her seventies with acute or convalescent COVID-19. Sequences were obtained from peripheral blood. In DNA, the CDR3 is TGTGCCAGCAGTTTATCGGAAGACAGCTTAGGGGAAAAACTGTTTTTT. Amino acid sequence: CASSLSEDSLGEKLFF.